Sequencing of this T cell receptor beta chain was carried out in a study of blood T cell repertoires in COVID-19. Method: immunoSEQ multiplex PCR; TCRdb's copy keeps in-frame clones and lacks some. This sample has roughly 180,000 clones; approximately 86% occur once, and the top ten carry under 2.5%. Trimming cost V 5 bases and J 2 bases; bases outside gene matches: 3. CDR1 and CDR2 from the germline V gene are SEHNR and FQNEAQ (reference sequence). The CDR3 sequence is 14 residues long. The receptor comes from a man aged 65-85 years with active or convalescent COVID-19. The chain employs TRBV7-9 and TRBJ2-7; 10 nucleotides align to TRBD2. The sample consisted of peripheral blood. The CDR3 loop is CASSNLAGAYEQYF. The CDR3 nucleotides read TGTGCCAGCAGCAACCTAGCGGGGGCCTACGAGCAGTACTTC.